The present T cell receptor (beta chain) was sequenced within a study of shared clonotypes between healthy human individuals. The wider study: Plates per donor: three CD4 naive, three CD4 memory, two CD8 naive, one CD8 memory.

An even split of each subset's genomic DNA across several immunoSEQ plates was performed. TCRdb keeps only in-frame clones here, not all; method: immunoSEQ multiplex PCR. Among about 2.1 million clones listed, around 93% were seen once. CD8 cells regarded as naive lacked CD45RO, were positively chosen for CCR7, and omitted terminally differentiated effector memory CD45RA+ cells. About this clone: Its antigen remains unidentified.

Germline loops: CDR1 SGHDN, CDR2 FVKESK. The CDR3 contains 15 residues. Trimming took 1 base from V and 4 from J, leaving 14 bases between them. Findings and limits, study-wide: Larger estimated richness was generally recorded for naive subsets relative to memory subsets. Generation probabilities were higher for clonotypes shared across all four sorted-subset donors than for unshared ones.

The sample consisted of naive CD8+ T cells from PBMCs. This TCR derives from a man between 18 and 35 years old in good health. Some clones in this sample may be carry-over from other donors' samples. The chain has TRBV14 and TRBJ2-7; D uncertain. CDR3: CASSQVMAGFYEQYF. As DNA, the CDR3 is TGTGCCAGCAGCCAAGTAATGGCAGGATTTTACGAGCAGTACTTC.